These 19 T cell receptor beta chains were all obtained from the same sample, sequenced in a study of T cell repertoires in cytomegalovirus infection. TCRdb analysed the reads with MiXCR anew, one entry per CDR3 protein. Here the sample spans 400,000 to 550,000 distinct CDR3 sequences, about 11% being singletons. Sequenced material: PBMCs. The receptors derive from a human donor in good health (CMV status not recorded). Some clones in this sample may be carry-over from other donors' samples.

This clonotype was seen a handful of times. The CDR3 sequence: CASSLDTGRIQYF. CDR3 coding DNA: TGCGCCAGCAGCTTGGATACAGGGAGGATTCAGTACTTC. This chain uses TRBV5-1 with TRBJ2-4; D is tentatively TRBD1 or TRBD2 (6 bases each). Germline values: CDR1 SGHRS, CDR2 YFSETQ. The CDR3 is made up of 13 amino acids. Deletions cut 0 bases from V and 10 bases from J, with 11 bases between.

This clonotype was detected many times. The rearrangement links TRBV12-3 or TRBV12-4 to TRBJ1-1, with D perhaps matching TRBD1 (6 bases). Trimming took 3 bases from V and 2 from J, leaving 10 bases between them. CDR3 length: 14 amino acids. Here the CDR3 DNA reads TGTGCCAGCAGTTTTAGGGGGACTAACACTGAAGCTTTCTTT. Encoded protein: CASSFRGTNTEAFF.

The V gene is TRBV3-1, the J gene TRBJ2-7, with D unclear. Germline assignment: CDR1 LGHDT and CDR2 YNNKEL (reference sequence). The CDR3 has 17 amino acids. With 1 base removed from V and 0 bases from J, the gap between germline ends came to 16 bases. The CDR3 DNA sequence: TGTGCCAGCAGCCAAGTTGTAGACCCCACCTCCTCCTACGAGCAGTACTTC. As protein: CASSQVVDPTSSYEQYF.

This clonotype was seen many times. The V call is TRBV11-2, the J call TRBJ2-2; D is perhaps TRBD2 (6 bases). Trimming pared 2 bases from V and 4 bases from J, leaving 14 bases between. CDR3 length: 16 amino acids. CDR1 and CDR2 (germline): SGHAT, FQNNGV. This CDR3 reads CASSLFVRGGTGELFF. The DNA for the CDR3 is TGTGCCAGCAGCTTATTTGTGAGGGGAGGCACCGGGGAGCTGTTTTTT.

This clonotype was seen repeatedly, ten times or more. V and J are TRBV6-1 and TRBJ1-4; 7 bases are a match to TRBD1. The length of the CDR3 is 13 residues. CDR1 is MNHNS and CDR2 is SASEGT in the germline V gene. V gave up 5 bases and J gave up 8 bases; unmatched junction bases: 5. CDR3 DNA: TGTGCCAGCAGTCCGGGACAGCTAGAAAAACTGTTTTTT. Residues: CASSPGQLEKLFF.

This clonotype has a count of ten or more. This sequence joins TRBV5-6 and TRBJ2-5, with 10 bases fitting TRBD1. The germline V gene has CDR1 SGHDT and CDR2 YYEEEE. Losses at the gene ends were 5 bases for V and 5 bases for J; bases not matched to a gene: 9. The CDR3 runs to 15 residues. CDR3 protein: CASRDRGSFFETQYF. As DNA, the CDR3 is TGTGCCAGCAGGGACAGGGGGAGCTTTTTTGAGACCCAGTACTTC.

J is TRBJ2-1 and V is TRBV19, with 9 bases lining up with TRBD1. There are 15 residues in the CDR3. V dropped 2 bases and J dropped 8; count of bases not matched to a gene: 7. Germline V gene data show CDR1 as LNHDA and CDR2 as SQIVND (reference sequence). In nucleotides, the CDR3 is TGTGCCAGTAGTATAATCCGGGACAGGGTACATGAGCAGTTCTTC. Translated, it gives CASSIIRDRVHEQFF.

Only one count was recorded for this clonotype. A read error may be the cause here, since a much bigger clone is one base away. This chain connects TRBV2 to TRBJ2-3, with no clear D. Germline loops: CDR1 SNHLY, CDR2 FYNNEI. The CDR3 is made up of 14 amino acids. CDR3 in DNA: TGTGCCACCAGTGTGATAGCTAGCACAGATACGCAGTATTTT. The encoded protein is CATSVIASTDTQYF.

This clonotype was recorded many times. This chain links TRBV6-1 with TRBJ1-1; TRBD1 is a possible D gene (5 bases). The CDR3 has 12 amino acids. Deletions cut 5 bases from V and 7 bases from J, with 11 bases between. Germline V gives CDR1 MNHNS, CDR2 SASEGT. The CDR3 loop reads CASSPWGGEAFF. Written as DNA, the CDR3 is TGTGCCAGCAGTCCCTGGGGGGGTGAAGCTTTCTTT.

This clonotype was detected many times. V and J are TRBV28 and TRBJ1-5, with D perhaps matching TRBD1 (6 bases). The V gene lost 5 bases and the J gene lost 3 bases, with 17 bases spanning the gap. This CDR3 has 16 residues. Per the germline V gene, CDR1 is MDHEN and CDR2 is SYDVKM. This CDR3 is CASSHLKQGSNQPQHF. The CDR3 nucleotides read TGTGCCAGCAGTCATCTCAAACAGGGTTCCAATCAGCCCCAGCATTTT. The complete variable domain, with remaining parts taken from reference TRBV28 and TRBJ1-5, reads DVKVTQSSRYLVKRTGEKVFLECVQDMDHENMFWYRQDPGLGLRLIYFSYDVKMKEKGDIPEGYSVSREKKERFSLILESASTNQTSMYLCASSHLKQGSNQPQHFGDGTRLSIL.

This clonotype was observed many times. The V and J genes are TRBV7-2 and TRBJ2-7, with 7 bases lining up with TRBD2. The CDR3 sequence is 13 residues long. From germline, CDR1 is SGHTA and CDR2 FQGNSA. J lost 4 bases, V lost 3 bases, and 3 bases had no gene match. CDR3: CASSLWEGYEQYF. CDR3 in DNA: TGTGCCAGCAGCTTGTGGGAGGGGTACGAGCAGTACTTC.

This clonotype has more than one count but fewer than ten. This chain connects TRBV28 to TRBJ2-6; 7 nucleotides agree with TRBD1. The CDR3 runs 15 residues. J lost 2 bases, V lost 5 bases, and 3 bases had no gene match. CDR1 and CDR2 from the germline V gene are MDHEN and SYDVKM. This CDR3 is CASSMTGTGANVLTF. DNA for the CDR3: TGTGCCAGCAGTATGACAGGGACTGGGGCCAACGTCCTGACTTTC.

This clonotype has ten or more counts. V gene TRBV28 combines with J gene TRBJ2-2; D ambiguous. Germline values: CDR1 MDHEN, CDR2 SYDVKM. This CDR3 contains 15 residues. Trimming stripped 5 bases from V and 2 bases from J, with 12 bases between. CDR3 protein: CASSIRQRNTGELFF. CDR3 nucleotide sequence: TGTGCCAGCAGTATACGACAAAGAAACACCGGGGAGCTGTTTTTT.

This clonotype was seen at least ten times. The CDR3 loop reads CASSYAGTDYTDTQYF. The CDR3 region has the DNA TGTGCCAGCAGTTATGCCGGGACGGATTACACAGATACGCAGTATTTT. The V and J genes are TRBV6-5 and TRBJ2-3; D may correspond to TRBD1 or TRBD2 (5 bases each). CDR1 and CDR2 (germline): MNHEY, SVGAGI. Trimming stripped 3 bases from V and 2 bases from J, with 15 bases between. The CDR3 covers 16 residues.

This clonotype has just a few counts. The V gene is TRBV7-3, the J gene TRBJ1-2; D remains unclear. Trimming shortened V by 7 bases and J by 6 bases, and 27 bases separated the two germline ends. The CDR3 sequence is 17 residues long. Germline lookup yields CDR1 SGHTA and CDR2 FQGTGA. The DNA for the CDR3 is TGTGCCAGCACCCTAAACTTAGAGGTGGCGGGGTCGAATGGCTACACCTTC. Amino acids: CASTLNLEVAGSNGYTF.

This clonotype showed up just a few times. The chain uses TRBV29-1 and TRBJ1-2; the match to TRBD1 covers 12 bases. CDR1 is SQVTM, CDR2 ANQGSEA, per germline. There are 17 residues in the CDR3. J lost 6 bases, V lost 0 bases, and 11 bases had no gene match. The CDR3 here is CSVEDWYTGQGADGYTF. In nucleotides, the CDR3 is TGCAGCGTTGAAGATTGGTATACGGGACAGGGGGCTGATGGCTACACCTTC.

This chain uses TRBV27 with TRBJ2-1; D gene ambiguous. The germline V gene encodes CDR1 MNHEY and CDR2 SMNVEV (reference sequence). V was shortened by 4 bases and J by 6 bases, with 4 bases between the two germline ends. The CDR3 is 11 residues long. CDR3 coding DNA: TGTGCCAGCAGTTACCTCAATGAGCAGTTCTTC. Its translation: CASSYLNEQFF.

This clonotype was counted at least ten times. The CDR3 reads CASSYQSGQPAYEQYF. The CDR3 DNA sequence: TGTGCCAGTAGCTACCAATCCGGACAGCCGGCCTACGAGCAGTACTTC. The chain combines TRBV19 with TRBJ2-7; D might be TRBD1 (6 bases). There are 16 residues in the CDR3. Germline V gene sequence: CDR1 LNHDA, CDR2 SQIVND (reference sequence). V was clipped by 6 bases and J by 2 bases, with 20 bases between them. The variable domain in full, with the rest retrieved from reference TRBV19 and TRBJ2-7, is DGGITQSPKYLFRKEGQNVTLSCEQNLNHDAMYWYRQDPGQGLRLIYYSQIVNDFQKGDIAEGYSVSREKKESFPLTVTSAQKNPTAFYLCASSYQSGQPAYEQYFGPGTRLTVT.

This clonotype appeared many times. The chain uses TRBV5-4 and TRBJ1-2; TRBD1 might be the D (6 bases). Trimming took 0 bases from V and 2 from J, leaving 8 bases between them. Germline V lookup: CDR1 SGHNT, CDR2 YYREEE (reference sequence). This CDR3 has 14 amino acids. CDR3 coding DNA: TGTGCCAGCAGCTTGGAGACAGGCAACTATGGCTACACCTTC. It is translated as CASSLETGNYGYTF.